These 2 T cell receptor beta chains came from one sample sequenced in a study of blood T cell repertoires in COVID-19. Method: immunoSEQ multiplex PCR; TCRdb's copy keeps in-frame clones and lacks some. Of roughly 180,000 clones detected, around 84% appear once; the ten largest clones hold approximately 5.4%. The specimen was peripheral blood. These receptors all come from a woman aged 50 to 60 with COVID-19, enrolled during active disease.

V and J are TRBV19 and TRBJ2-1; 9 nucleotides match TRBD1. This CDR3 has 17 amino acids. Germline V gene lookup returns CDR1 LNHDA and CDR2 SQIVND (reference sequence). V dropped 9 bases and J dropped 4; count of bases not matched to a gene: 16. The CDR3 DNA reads TGTGCCAGCAAACGTGGGTACGGACAGGGGTTTTACAATGAGCAGTTCTTC. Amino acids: CASKRGYGQGFYNEQFF.

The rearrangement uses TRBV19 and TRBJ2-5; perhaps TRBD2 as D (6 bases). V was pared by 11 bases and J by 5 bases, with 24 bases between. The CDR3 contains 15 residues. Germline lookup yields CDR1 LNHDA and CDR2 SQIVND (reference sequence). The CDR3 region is CASSNYRRGGETQYF. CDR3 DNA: TGTGCCTCTAGCAACTACCGGAGGGGCGGGGAGACCCAGTACTTC.